This T cell receptor beta chain was sequenced in a study of shared clonotypes between healthy human individuals. In the naive CD8 group, cells lacked CD45RO and were positively selected for CCR7, so terminally differentiated effector memory CD45RA+ cells were left out. This CDR3 is built from 15 residues. The germline CDR1 and CDR2 sequences are SGHRS and YFSETQ. Between the trimmed V and J ends, which lost 2 bases and 0 bases, there was a span of 8 bases. Libraries were prepared by immunoSEQ multiplex PCR; TCRdb keeps only in-frame clonotypes and omits some of them. This table has over 2 million clones, about 94% appearing once.

The sample was naive CD8+ T cells sorted from blood. The receptor was isolated from a young man in good health. V gene TRBV5-1 combines with J gene TRBJ2-2, with D hard to call. The CDR3 here is CASSFPVSNTGELFF. In DNA form, the CDR3 reads TGCGCCAGCAGCTTTCCAGTCTCGAACACCGGGGAGCTGTTTTTT.